The clone carrying this T cell receptor (beta chain) was seen once. Its antigen is still unknown. This entry belongs to a study of post-analysis software for immune sequencing data. Libraries were made from TCR beta cDNA, and they carried unique molecular identifiers. TCRdb analysed the PCR reads with MiXCR anew, one entry per CDR3 protein. Among hundreds of thousands of distinct CDR3 sequences listed, roughly half were seen once. General study points: Strong co-clustering by F measure was evident for samples that had been prepared in the same batch. Relative to controls, patients with multiple sclerosis showed significantly lower normalized Chao1 diversity. TRBV5-6, TRBV5-1 and TRBV20-1 were among several TRBV segments more frequent in patients than controls.

Germline loops: CDR1 SNHLY, CDR2 FYNNEI. The CDR3 has 14 residues. The ends were cut back, 3 bases at V and 4 bases at J, with 12 bases in the middle. This clonotype was sampled from a girl aged 10-17 years with multiple sclerosis. The sequencing input was blood. This rearrangement joins TRBV2 to TRBJ2-5; D gene ambiguous. CDR3 region: CASSDPVGPETQYF. The CDR3 region has the DNA TGTGCCAGCAGTGATCCCGTAGGGCCAGAGACCCAGTACTTC.